This paragraph reports one TCR beta chain. Its antigen is not known. This record belongs to a study of T-cell memory formation after mild COVID-19. Study-level background: The two donors had largely donor-specific TCR clusters.

TCRdb used MiXCR to reprocess the 5' RACE reads, holding one entry per CDR3 protein. The repertoire holds about 240,000 distinct CDR3 sequences, approximately 9% seen once, with 22% in the top ten. The study, taken as a whole, reports: The study found balanced CD4/CD8 in clones contracting day 15 to 85 and a CD4+ lean in later expanders. Still unconfirmed is whether the second-wave clones peaking on day 37 recognized SARS-CoV-2.

Trimming cost V 3 bases and J 5 bases, with 5 bases left between them. This CDR3 contains 13 residues. This chain links TRBV12-3 or TRBV12-4 with TRBJ1-6; D call uncertain. The TCR comes from a man younger than 35 who had mild COVID-19 (a few samples of this study predate the infection). Cell type and time point are not known. The material sequenced was PBMCs or a T cell subset sorted from them (not recorded which). DNA of the CDR3: TGTGCCAGCAGTTTTGGGGATAATTCACCCCTCCACTTT. It yields the protein CASSFGDNSPLHF.